This T cell receptor (beta chain) was identified during a study of spatial heterogeneity in lung cancer. Across the whole study: Unique TCR and UMI combinations averaged more than ten appearances each in raw reads.

Time point here: blood at routine non-recurrence follow-up after resection. Germline V lookup: CDR1 KGHDR, CDR2 SFDVKD. The germline V and J ends were trimmed by 0 bases and 2 bases, with 0 bases remaining between them. The CDR3 consists of 12 residues. TCRdb re-analysed the 5' RACE reads in MiXCR, keeping a single row per CDR3 protein. The sample lists about 20,000 distinct CDR3 sequences; 9% to 10% were seen once. At least ten counts were recorded for this clonotype. Antigen unknown. The study's findings and limits: Compared with follow-up, resection was when ubiquitous expanded tumor TCRs appeared in blood more.

Sequenced here: PBMCs, sampled at follow-up. The chain is built from TRBV24-1 and TRBJ1-1; D uncertain. The TCR originated in a female donor with early-stage non-small cell lung cancer. The CDR3 DNA follows: TGTGCCACCAGTGATTTGAACACTGAAGCTTTCTTT. Amino acids: CATSDLNTEAFF.